This entry describes one T cell receptor (beta chain). The germline V and J ends were trimmed by 0 bases and 6 bases, with 12 bases remaining between them. This CDR3 spans 14 amino acids. From germline, CDR1 is LGHNA and CDR2 YSLEER. The source of the sample is a study of shared clonotypes between healthy human individuals. Across the study: Three CD4 naive, three CD4 memory, two CD8 naive and one CD8 memory plate were used per donor.

Terminally differentiated effector memory CD45RA+ cells were excluded from the naive CD8 cells, which were CD45RO-negative and positively selected for CCR7. Original handling: In the immunoSEQ data, sequences were junction-only and lacked quality scores, so filtering differed. The data were produced by immunoSEQ multiplex PCR, yet TCRdb's version contains in-frame clones alone and is incomplete. For V, J and clone size, that table is used; D and trimming come from the DNA. The profile covers about 2 million clones, with about 95% appearing a single time and about 1.1% taken by the ten largest. This rearrangement joins TRBV4-3 to TRBJ2-7; D unresolved. The clonotype comes from a young man in good health. The sample consisted of naive CD8+ T cells sorted from blood. The CDR3 here is CASSQDLGSGEQYF. Written as DNA, the CDR3 is TGCGCCAGCAGCCAAGATTTGGGGTCAGGCGAGCAGTACTTC.